Following are 5 T cell receptor beta chains from one sample sequenced in a study of CD8+CD57+ T cells in acquired aplastic anemia. The template for TCR beta VDJ and CDR3 sequence profiling was genomic DNA. TCRdb redid the calling of the reads with MiXCR, one entry per CDR3 protein. The sample lists about 190,000 distinct CDR3 sequences, approximately 50% seen once, with about 17% in the top ten. Sequenced sample: sorted CD4+, CD8+, or CD8+CD57+ T cells (not recorded which) from PBMCs. All receptors come from a human donor in good health, serving as a control.

A word on this clonotype: The junction does not match germline at one end; this may be a read error. The chain recombines TRBV7-6 with TRBJ1-6; TRBD1 matches 7 bases. Germline CDR1 SGHVS, CDR2 FNYEAQ. The CDR3 has 14 residues. DNA for the CDR3: TGTTCCAGCAGCTTAGGGGACAGTGGTTCACCCCTCCACTTT. The encoded protein is CSSSLGDSGSPLHF. The full variable domain, in which reference TRBV7-6 and TRBJ1-6 provide the parts outside the CDR3, is GAGVSQSPRYKVTKRGQDVALRCDPISGHVSLYWYRQALGQGPEFLTYFNYEAQQDKSGLPNDRFSAERPEGSISTLTIQRTEQRDSAMYRCSSSLGDSGSPLHFGNGTRLTVT.

At least ten counts were recorded for this clonotype. The rearrangement uses TRBV7-3 and TRBJ1-1, with D maybe TRBD1 (5 bases). The CDR3 is made up of 15 amino acids. CDR1 is SGHTA and CDR2 is FQGTGA in the germline V gene. Deletions cut 1 base from V and 1 base from J, with 10 bases between. The DNA of the CDR3 is TGTGCCAGCAGCTTAAGTCCAGGGCGGAACACTGAAGCTTTCTTT. Protein: CASSLSPGRNTEAFF.

J is TRBJ1-5 and V is TRBV15; 11 positions match TRBD1. From germline, CDR1 is LNHNV and CDR2 YYDKDF (reference sequence). The CDR3 sequence is 15 residues long. Unmatched junction bases numbered 5, after V lost 5 bases and J lost 5 bases. The DNA for the CDR3 is TGTGCCACCAGCCTCGGGACAGGGGGATATCAGCCCCAGCATTTT. Translation: CATSLGTGGYQPQHF.

The chain recombines TRBV5-1 with TRBJ2-5, with D perhaps matching TRBD1 (6 bases). CDR1 is SGHRS and CDR2 is YFSETQ in the germline V gene. This CDR3 has 15 amino acids. V lost 4 bases, J lost 1 base, and 14 bases lay in between. CDR3 DNA: TGCGCCAGCAGCGACCGACAGGTTAGCCAAGAGACCCAGTACTTC. Its protein product is CASSDRQVSQETQYF.

This clonotype was seen ten or more times. The chain uses TRBV7-3 and TRBJ1-6, with a tentative D call TRBD1 (5 bases). The germline V gene has CDR1 SGHTA and CDR2 FQGTGA. The CDR3 length is 17 residues. The V and J ends lost 4 bases and 7 bases respectively, with 20 bases between them. The chain's CDR3 is CASSSGGTGRANSPLHF. Here the CDR3 DNA reads TGTGCCAGCAGCTCCGGGGGGACGGGACGGGCGAATTCACCCCTCCACTTT.